These 29 T cell receptor beta chains originate from one sample sequenced in a study of a mutant IDH1 vaccine in newly diagnosed glioma. Method: immunoSEQ multiplex PCR; TCRdb's copy keeps in-frame clones and lacks some. The sample has about 38,000 clones; roughly 79% are singletons. These receptors' targets are unknown. Time point given: week 23, last vaccination. Alongside topical imiquimod, each dose of vaccine comprised 300 ug of mutant IDH1 20-mer peptide. The source material was PBMCs, sampled from a glioma patient whose treatment included an IDH1 peptide vaccine. The receptors shown here come from a man aged 40-50 years with glioma.

The rearrangement joins TRBV19 to TRBJ2-7; no definite D call. Germline V gene lookup returns CDR1 LNHDA and CDR2 SQIVND (reference sequence). V was pared by 0 bases and J by 8 bases, with 14 bases between. CDR3 length: 14 amino acids. The CDR3 nucleotides read TGTGCCAGTAGTATAGAGGACGGTGCCGGGCAGCAGTACTTC. Its protein is CASSIEDGAGQQYF. Drawing the rest from reference TRBV19 and TRBJ2-7, the complete variable domain is DGGITQSPKYLFRKEGQNVTLSCEQNLNHDAMYWYRQDPGQGLRLIYYSQIVNDFQKGDIAEGYSVSREKKESFPLTVTSAQKNPTAFYLCASSIEDGAGQQYFGPGTRLTVT.

V is TRBV6-6 and J is TRBJ2-5, with 8 bases matching TRBD2. The CDR3 runs to 14 residues. Germline V gene sequence: CDR1 MNHNY, CDR2 SVGAGI (reference sequence). The V and J ends lost 4 bases and 4 bases, in that order; junction bases with no gene match: 5. The CDR3 bases are TGTGCCAGCAGTTCAAGCGGGAGCCCAGAGACCCAGTACTTC. Amino acids: CASSSSGSPETQYF.

The chain is built from TRBV6-5 and TRBJ1-1, with D possibly matching TRBD1 (5 bases). Trimming took off 6 bases at V and 4 bases at J, with 12 bases between the two ends. Germline V gene lookup returns CDR1 MNHEY and CDR2 SVGAGI. The CDR3 has 13 residues. CDR3 residues: CASRRDSLTEAFF. The CDR3 DNA reads TGTGCCAGCAGGCGGGACTCACTCACTGAAGCTTTCTTT.

The table lists this clone with a count of one. V is TRBV4-2 and J is TRBJ2-1; the D gene could be TRBD1 or TRBD2 (5 bases each). Germline CDR1 reads LGHNA; CDR2 reads YNFKEQ. This CDR3 spans 15 amino acids. V gave up 3 bases and J gave up 3 bases, with 12 bases separating them. The CDR3 protein is CASSHPGTDYNEQFF. The CDR3 nucleotides read TGTGCCAGCAGCCACCCAGGGACCGACTACAATGAGCAGTTCTTC.

The chain has TRBV19 and TRBJ2-7; 7 nucleotides align to TRBD1. V lost 5 bases to trimming and J lost 2 bases; unmatched junction nucleotides: 3. CDR1 and CDR2 from the germline V gene are LNHDA and SQIVND (reference sequence). The CDR3 is made up of 13 amino acids. CDR3 sequence (DNA): TGTGCCAGTAGTGGGGACAGAACCTACGAGCAGTACTTC. Translating gives CASSGDRTYEQYF. Looking up the rest from reference TRBV19 and TRBJ2-7 gives the full variable domain: DGGITQSPKYLFRKEGQNVTLSCEQNLNHDAMYWYRQDPGQGLRLIYYSQIVNDFQKGDIAEGYSVSREKKESFPLTVTSAQKNPTAFYLCASSGDRTYEQYFGPGTRLTVT.

The chain combines TRBV18 with TRBJ2-7; 9 bases line up with TRBD2. Looked up from germline, CDR1 is KGHSH and CDR2 is LQKENI. V was pared by 8 bases and J by 1 base, with 6 bases of the junction left unmatched. CDR3 length: 14 residues. CDR3 protein: CASQKTSGSYEQYF. The CDR3 DNA sequence: TGTGCCAGCCAAAAGACTAGCGGTTCCTACGAGCAGTACTTC.

V gene TRBV9 combines with J gene TRBJ1-1; weak D call: TRBD1 (6 bases). Trimming took off 7 bases at V and 2 bases at J, with 15 bases between the two ends. The CDR3 totals 14 residues. Germline V gives CDR1 SGDLS, CDR2 YYNGEE. The CDR3 loop reads CASVGGGGNTEAFF. CDR3 coding DNA: TGTGCCAGCGTGGGTGGGGGCGGCAACACTGAAGCTTTCTTT. Together with reference TRBV9 and TRBJ1-1, the CDR3 gives the full variable domain: DSGVTQTPKHLITATGQRVTLRCSPRSGDLSVYWYQQSLDQGLQFLIQYYNGEERAKGNILERFSAQQFPDLHSELNLSSLELGDSALYFCASVGGGGNTEAFFGQGTRLTVV.

This clone came up once. This rearrangement joins TRBV5-4 to TRBJ2-5; D is unresolved. The ends were cut back, 7 bases at V and 9 bases at J, with 16 bases in the middle. CDR1 and CDR2 (germline): SGHNT, YYREEE (reference sequence). This CDR3 is 12 amino acids long. CDR3 sequence reads: CASARTVGSQYF. CDR3 nucleotide sequence: TGTGCCAGCGCCCGGACGGTTGGGTCCCAGTACTTC.

The chain carries TRBV9 and TRBJ2-1; 7 nucleotides line up with TRBD2. From germline, CDR1 is SGDLS and CDR2 YYNGEE. There are 17 residues in the CDR3. V was clipped by 0 bases and J by 5 bases; unmatched bases: 11. The CDR3 is CASSVAFGASGHNEQFF. The CDR3 DNA sequence: TGTGCCAGCAGCGTAGCATTCGGGGCTAGCGGACACAATGAGCAGTTCTTC. Combining the CDR3 with reference TRBV9 and TRBJ2-1 gives the whole variable domain DSGVTQTPKHLITATGQRVTLRCSPRSGDLSVYWYQQSLDQGLQFLIQYYNGEERAKGNILERFSAQQFPDLHSELNLSSLELGDSALYFCASSVAFGASGHNEQFFGPGTRLTVL.

J is TRBJ2-7 and V is TRBV30; 11 bases are shared with TRBD2. The trim removed 0 bases at V and 5 bases at J, leaving 9 bases unmatched. The CDR3 covers 16 residues. The germline V gene has CDR1 GTSNPN and CDR2 SVGIG (reference sequence). CDR3 coding DNA: TGTGCCTGGAGTGTAGTCGGGGCTAGCGGGAGGAACGAGCAGTACTTC. As protein: CAWSVVGASGRNEQYF.

The rearrangement joins TRBV10-1 to TRBJ2-5; TRBD1 is a possible D gene (6 bases). The V end was cut by 5 bases, the J end by 1 base, with 8 bases between. Germline V gene lookup returns CDR1 WNHNN and CDR2 SYGVQD (reference sequence). The CDR3 extends over 13 amino acids. CDR3 sequence (DNA): TGCGCCAGCAGTTTGGACAGCCAAGAGACCCAGTACTTC. Amino acid sequence: CASSLDSQETQYF.

This chain connects TRBV27 to TRBJ2-1; 9 nucleotides align to TRBD2. The CDR3 spans 19 residues. Germline V gene sequence: CDR1 MNHEY, CDR2 SMNVEV (reference sequence). V lost 7 bases, J lost 10 bases, and 26 bases stayed unmatched. The CDR3: CASTPLGGAGGRARGEQFF. CDR3 DNA: TGTGCCAGCACCCCTCTAGGGGGCGCCGGCGGGAGGGCGAGGGGAGAGCAGTTCTTC.

The chain links TRBV9 to TRBJ1-5; 7 bases are a match to TRBD1. The CDR3 runs to 15 residues. Germline V gene data show CDR1 as SGDLS and CDR2 as YYNGEE. With V trimmed by 2 bases and J by 3 bases, 5 bases remained unmatched. The CDR3 protein is CASSVGTDNNQPQHF. The CDR3 nucleotides read TGTGCCAGCAGCGTCGGGACAGACAACAATCAGCCCCAGCATTTT.

Regarding this clone: Within the sample, other DNA sequences also encode this same CDR3. The chain carries TRBV19 and TRBJ1-4; TRBD1 aligns across 8 bases. Germline V lookup: CDR1 LNHDA, CDR2 SQIVND (reference sequence). V lost 7 bases and J lost 2; bases outside the gene matches: 6. The CDR3 runs to 15 residues. The CDR3, as DNA: TGTGCCAGTACTATGGACAGGGCTACTAATGAAAAACTGTTTTTT. Amino acids: CASTMDRATNEKLFF.

In DNA form, the CDR3 reads TGTGCCAGCAGTTTCACCTCGACAGGGTTGAATCAGCCCCAGCATTTT. Amino acid sequence: CASSFTSTGLNQPQHF. The chain carries TRBV27 and TRBJ1-5; 7 bases are shared with TRBD1. Germline V gives CDR1 MNHEY, CDR2 SMNVEV (reference sequence). Trimming at V came to 3 bases and at J to 4 bases, leaving 9 bases not matched to a gene. This CDR3 region has 16 residues.

The CDR3 DNA follows: TGTGCCAGCAGTTCGCCGCGACATAACTATGGCTACACCTTC. This gives the protein CASSSPRHNYGYTF. This rearrangement joins TRBV2 to TRBJ1-2; D remains unclear. The CDR3 totals 14 residues. Looked up from germline, CDR1 is SNHLY and CDR2 is FYNNEI. V was clipped by 5 bases and J by 1 base, with 11 bases between them.

The genes are TRBV7-2 and TRBJ2-4, with a tentative D call TRBD1 (6 bases). CDR1 is SGHTA and CDR2 is FQGNSA in the germline V gene. The CDR3 is 15 amino acids. Trimming removed 3 bases from V and 5 bases from J, with 14 bases in between. This CDR3 reads CASSFQDSPENIQYF. CDR3 bases: TGTGCCAGCAGCTTCCAGGACAGTCCGGAAAACATTCAGTACTTC.

V usage is TRBV15 and J usage is TRBJ1-2, with a tentative D call TRBD1 (6 bases). This CDR3 spans 14 amino acids. Germline lookup yields CDR1 LNHNV and CDR2 YYDKDF (reference sequence). Between the trimmed V and J ends, which lost 4 bases and 8 bases, there was a span of 17 bases. CDR3 DNA sequence: TGTGCCACCAGCACAGGGGCAGGTTCAGGGGGCTACACCTTC. Translated: CATSTGAGSGGYTF.

This CDR3 reads CSVAGTSGTDTQYF. In DNA form, the CDR3 reads TGCAGCGTCGCCGGGACTAGCGGGACAGATACGCAGTATTTT. This chain links TRBV29-1 with TRBJ2-3, with 12 bases identical to TRBD2. CDR1 is SQVTM, CDR2 ANQGSEA, per germline. The CDR3 has 14 amino acids. V dropped 6 bases and J dropped 3; count of bases not matched to a gene: 4.

V is TRBV18 and J is TRBJ1-2, with 11 bases identical to TRBD1. The CDR3 loop spans 14 amino acids. After removal of 5 bases from V and 7 bases from J, the junction contained 6 bases not matched to a gene. Per the germline V gene, CDR1 is KGHSH and CDR2 is LQKENI. This chain's CDR3 is CASSSGQGELGYTF. In nucleotides, the CDR3 is TGTGCCAGCTCATCGGGACAGGGGGAGCTTGGCTACACCTTC.

V and J are TRBV5-5 and TRBJ2-5; TRBD1 matches at 8 bases. Trimming at V came to 3 bases and at J to 5 bases, leaving 9 bases not matched to a gene. The CDR3 runs to 15 residues. The germline V gene encodes CDR1 SGHKS and CDR2 YYEKEE (reference sequence). The CDR3: CASSWRPRGQETQYF. CDR3 sequence (DNA): TGTGCCAGCAGCTGGCGGCCCAGGGGGCAGGAGACCCAGTACTTC.

This clone has a single count. The rearrangement uses TRBV6-6 and TRBJ2-7; 7 positions match TRBD1. Germline CDR1 and CDR2: MNHNY and SVGAGI (reference sequence). This CDR3 spans 13 amino acids. The V and J ends lost 4 bases and 7 bases, in that order; junction bases with no gene match: 7. The CDR3 sequence: CASSLTGSWEQYF. In DNA, the CDR3 is TGTGCCAGCAGTTTGACAGGGTCTTGGGAGCAGTACTTC.

The chain employs TRBV14 and TRBJ2-3, with 10 bases matching TRBD2. V lost 2 bases and J lost 0; bases outside the gene matches: 8. Germline V gene sequence: CDR1 SGHDN, CDR2 FVKESK. This CDR3 has 18 amino acids. The CDR3 loop reads CASSQRSGGEPSTDTQYF. CDR3 sequence (DNA): TGTGCCAGCAGCCAACGGAGCGGGGGGGAACCTAGCACAGATACGCAGTATTTT.

J is TRBJ2-1 and V is TRBV10-3; no firm D call. Germline V gene lookup returns CDR1 ENHRY and CDR2 SYGVKD. The V end lost 4 bases, the J end lost 7 bases, and 5 bases lay between the germline ends. CDR3 length equals 11 residues. CDR3 bases: TGTGCCATCAGTGTGGGGAATGAGCAGTTCTTC. This gives the protein CAISVGNEQFF.

V usage is TRBV7-8 and J usage is TRBJ2-7; D call uncertain. Germline V CDR1 and CDR2: SGHVS, FQNEAQ. This CDR3 has 12 amino acids. V was pared by 1 base and J by 6 bases, with 7 bases between. For the CDR3, the DNA is TGTGCCAGCAGCTTAGGCAGCTCCGAGCAGTACTTC. Translating it yields CASSLGSSEQYF. The whole variable domain, remainder taken from reference TRBV7-8 and TRBJ2-7, is GAGVSQSPRYKVAKRGQDVALRCDPISGHVSLFWYQQALGQGPEFLTYFQNEAQLDKSGLPSDRFFAERPEGSVSTLKIQRTQQEDSAVYLCASSLGSSEQYFGPGTRLTVT.

The sample holds a few counts of this clone. The J gene is TRBJ2-6, the V gene TRBV6-4; weak D call: TRBD2 (5 bases). V shed 6 bases and J shed 0 bases, with 9 bases lying between them. Germline-derived CDR1 and CDR2 are MRHNA and SNTAGT. The CDR3 extends over 15 amino acids. The CDR3 region is CASSGESSGANVLTF. In DNA, the CDR3 is TGTGCCAGCAGCGGGGAGAGCTCTGGGGCCAACGTCCTGACTTTC.

The J gene is TRBJ2-1, the V gene TRBV28; 7 bases align to TRBD2. J lost 2 bases, V lost 7 bases, and 8 bases had no gene match. Per the germline V gene, CDR1 is MDHEN and CDR2 is SYDVKM. CDR3 length equals 15 residues. The CDR3 nucleotides are TGTGCCAGCACCCCTCCGGGAGGTCCCTACAATGAGCAGTTCTTC. Translated: CASTPPGGPYNEQFF.

By sample fraction, this clone is medium-sized. This chain links TRBV19 with TRBJ1-1; possible D gene TRBD1, 5 bases. Germline assignment: CDR1 LNHDA and CDR2 SQIVND (reference sequence). Trimming took 4 bases from V and 11 from J, leaving 20 bases between them. CDR3 length: 14 amino acids. The DNA of the CDR3 is TGTGCCAGTAGTAAGGGAGGGACCGCTAGAGGGGCTTTCTTT. It codes for CASSKGGTARGAFF.

This chain joins TRBV9 and TRBJ2-1; TRBD2 matches 12 bases. The germline V gene has CDR1 SGDLS and CDR2 YYNGEE. Germline trimming cut 2 bases from V and 2 bases from J; bases unmatched to any gene: 5. There are 17 residues in the CDR3. CDR3 sequence reads: CASSVGASGRAYNEQFF. The CDR3 nucleotides are TGTGCCAGCAGCGTGGGTGCTAGCGGGAGGGCCTACAATGAGCAGTTCTTC.